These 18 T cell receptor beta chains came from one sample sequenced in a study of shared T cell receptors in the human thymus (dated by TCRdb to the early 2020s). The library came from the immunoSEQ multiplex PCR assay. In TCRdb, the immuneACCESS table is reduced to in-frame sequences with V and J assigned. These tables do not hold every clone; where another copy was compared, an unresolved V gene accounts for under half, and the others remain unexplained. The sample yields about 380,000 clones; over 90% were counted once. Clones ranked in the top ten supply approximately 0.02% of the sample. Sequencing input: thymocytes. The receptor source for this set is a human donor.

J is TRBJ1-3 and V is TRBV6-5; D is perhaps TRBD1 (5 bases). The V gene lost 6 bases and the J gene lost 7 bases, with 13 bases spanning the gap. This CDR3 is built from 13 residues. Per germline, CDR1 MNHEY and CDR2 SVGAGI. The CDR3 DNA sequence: TGTGCCAGCAGACGACAGAATCGGAACACCATATATTTT. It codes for CASRRQNRNTIYF.

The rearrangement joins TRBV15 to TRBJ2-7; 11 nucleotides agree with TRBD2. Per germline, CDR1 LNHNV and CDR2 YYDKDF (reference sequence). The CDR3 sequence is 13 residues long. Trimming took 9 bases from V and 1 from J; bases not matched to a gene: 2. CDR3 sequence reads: CATGTSGSYEQYF. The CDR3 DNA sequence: TGTGCCACTGGGACTAGCGGTTCCTACGAGCAGTACTTC.

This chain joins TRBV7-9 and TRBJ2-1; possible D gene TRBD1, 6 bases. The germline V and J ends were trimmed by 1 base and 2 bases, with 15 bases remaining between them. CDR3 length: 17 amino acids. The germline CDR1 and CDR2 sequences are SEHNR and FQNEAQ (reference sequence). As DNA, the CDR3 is TGTGCCAGCAGCTTAGGTGGCAGGGGCCCAACCTACAATGAGCAGTTCTTC. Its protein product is CASSLGGRGPTYNEQFF.

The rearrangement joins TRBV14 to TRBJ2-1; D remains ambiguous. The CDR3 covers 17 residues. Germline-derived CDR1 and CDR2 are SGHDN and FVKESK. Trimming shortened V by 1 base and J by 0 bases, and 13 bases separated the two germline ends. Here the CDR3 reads CASSQGRASSSYNEQFF. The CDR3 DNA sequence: TGTGCCAGCAGCCAAGGACGAGCGTCAAGCTCCTACAATGAGCAGTTCTTC. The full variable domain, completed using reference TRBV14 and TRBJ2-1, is EAGVTQFPSHSVIEKGQTVTLRCDPISGHDNLYWYRRVMGKEIKFLLHFVKESKQDESGMPNNRFLAERTGGTYSTLKVQPAELEDSGVYFCASSQGRASSSYNEQFFGPGTRLTVL.

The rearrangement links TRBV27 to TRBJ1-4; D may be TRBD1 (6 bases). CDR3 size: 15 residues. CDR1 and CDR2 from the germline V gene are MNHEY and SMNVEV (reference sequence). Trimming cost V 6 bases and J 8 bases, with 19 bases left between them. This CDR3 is CASSLIWGRGEKLFF. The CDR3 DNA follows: TGTGCCAGCAGCCTCATCTGGGGGCGCGGGGAAAAACTGTTTTTT.

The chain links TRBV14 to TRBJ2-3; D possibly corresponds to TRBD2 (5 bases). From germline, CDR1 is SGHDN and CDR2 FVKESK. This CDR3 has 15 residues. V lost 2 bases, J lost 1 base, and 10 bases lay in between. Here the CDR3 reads CASSQSADGTDTQYF. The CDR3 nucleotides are TGTGCCAGCAGCCAATCAGCGGACGGCACAGATACGCAGTATTTT.

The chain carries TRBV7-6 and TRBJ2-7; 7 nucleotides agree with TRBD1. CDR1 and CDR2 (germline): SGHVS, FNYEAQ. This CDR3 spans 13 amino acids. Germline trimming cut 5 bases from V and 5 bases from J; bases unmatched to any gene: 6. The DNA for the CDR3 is TGTGCCAGCAGCGCCAACAGGGGCCACGAGCAGTACTTC. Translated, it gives CASSANRGHEQYF.

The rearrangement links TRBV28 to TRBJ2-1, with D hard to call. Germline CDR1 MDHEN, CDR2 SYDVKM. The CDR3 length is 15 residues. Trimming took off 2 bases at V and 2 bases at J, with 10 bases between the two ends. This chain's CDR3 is CASSLNLGAYNEQFF. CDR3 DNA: TGTGCCAGCAGTTTAAACCTCGGAGCCTACAATGAGCAGTTCTTC.

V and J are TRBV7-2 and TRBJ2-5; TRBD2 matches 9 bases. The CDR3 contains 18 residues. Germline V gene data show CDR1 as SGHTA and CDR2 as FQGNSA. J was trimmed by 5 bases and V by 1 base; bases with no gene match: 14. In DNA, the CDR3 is TGTGCCAGCAGCTTAGAATTGCGGGAGGGCCTTGGGGACGAGACCCAGTACTTC. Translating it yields CASSLELREGLGDETQYF.

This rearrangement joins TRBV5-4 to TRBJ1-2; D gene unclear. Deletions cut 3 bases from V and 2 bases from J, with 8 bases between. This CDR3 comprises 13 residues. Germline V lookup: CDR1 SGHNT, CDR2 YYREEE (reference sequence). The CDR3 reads CASSSPPNYGYTF. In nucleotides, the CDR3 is TGTGCCAGCAGCTCACCCCCCAACTATGGCTACACCTTC. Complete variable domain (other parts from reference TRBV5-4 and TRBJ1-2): ETGVTQSPTHLIKTRGQQVTLRCSSQSGHNTVSWYQQALGQGPQFIFQYYREEENGRGNFPPRFSGLQFPNYSSELNVNALELDDSALYLCASSSPPNYGYTFGSGTRLTVV.

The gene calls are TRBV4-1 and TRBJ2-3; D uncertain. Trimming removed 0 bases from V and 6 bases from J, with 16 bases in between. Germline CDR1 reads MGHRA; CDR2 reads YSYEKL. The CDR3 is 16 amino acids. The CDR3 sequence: CASSQDYVAGGDTQYF. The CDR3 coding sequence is TGCGCCAGCAGCCAAGATTACGTTGCCGGTGGCGATACGCAGTATTTT.

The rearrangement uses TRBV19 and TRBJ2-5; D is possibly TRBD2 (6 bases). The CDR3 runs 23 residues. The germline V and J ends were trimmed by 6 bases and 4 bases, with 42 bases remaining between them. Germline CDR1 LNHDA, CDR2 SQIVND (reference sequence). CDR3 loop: CASSQTPRHLKRARPEIGETQYF. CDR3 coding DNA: TGTGCCAGTAGCCAAACGCCCCGTCACCTAAAGCGGGCGAGACCGGAGATCGGAGAGACCCAGTACTTC. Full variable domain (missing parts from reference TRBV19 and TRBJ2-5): DGGITQSPKYLFRKEGQNVTLSCEQNLNHDAMYWYRQDPGQGLRLIYYSQIVNDFQKGDIAEGYSVSREKKESFPLTVTSAQKNPTAFYLCASSQTPRHLKRARPEIGETQYFGPGTRLLVL.

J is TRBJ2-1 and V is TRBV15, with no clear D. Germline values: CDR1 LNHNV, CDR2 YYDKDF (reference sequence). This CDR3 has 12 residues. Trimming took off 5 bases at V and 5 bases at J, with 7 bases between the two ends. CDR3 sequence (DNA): TGTGCCACCAGCCGACCAGACAATGAGCAGTTCTTC. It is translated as CATSRPDNEQFF.

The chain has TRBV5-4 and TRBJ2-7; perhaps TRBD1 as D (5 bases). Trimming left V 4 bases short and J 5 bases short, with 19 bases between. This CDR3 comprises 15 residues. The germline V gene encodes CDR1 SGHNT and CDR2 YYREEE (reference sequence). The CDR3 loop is CASSVGERASHEQYF. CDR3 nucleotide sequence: TGTGCCAGCAGCGTAGGGGAAAGGGCGTCCCACGAGCAGTACTTC.

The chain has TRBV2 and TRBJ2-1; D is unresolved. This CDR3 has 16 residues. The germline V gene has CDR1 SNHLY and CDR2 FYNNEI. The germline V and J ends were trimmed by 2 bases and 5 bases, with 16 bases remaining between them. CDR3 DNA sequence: TGTGCCAGCAGTGAATGGGCTCCCCTTACCGACAATGAGCAGTTCTTC. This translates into CASSEWAPLTDNEQFF.

The CDR3 is CASSPHRGRERGYTF. DNA for the CDR3: TGTGCCAGCAGCCCTCACCGGGGGCGGGAAAGGGGCTACACCTTC. The V gene is TRBV14, the J gene TRBJ1-2; D may be TRBD1 (6 bases). Trimming shortened V by 4 bases and J by 8 bases, and 20 bases separated the two germline ends. This CDR3 spans 15 amino acids. Looked up from germline, CDR1 is SGHDN and CDR2 is FVKESK.

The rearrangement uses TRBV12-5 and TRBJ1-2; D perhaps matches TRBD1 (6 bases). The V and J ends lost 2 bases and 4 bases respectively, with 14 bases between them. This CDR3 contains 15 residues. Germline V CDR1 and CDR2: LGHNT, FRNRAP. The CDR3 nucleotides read TGTGCTAGTGGTTTGTGGGGGCAGGGGAGCTATGGCTACACCTTC. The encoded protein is CASGLWGQGSYGYTF.

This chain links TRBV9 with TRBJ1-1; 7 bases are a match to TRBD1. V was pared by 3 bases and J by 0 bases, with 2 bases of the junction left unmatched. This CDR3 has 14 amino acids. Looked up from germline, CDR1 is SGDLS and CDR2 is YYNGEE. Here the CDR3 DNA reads TGTGCCAGCAGCGCGACAGGGATGAACACTGAAGCTTTCTTT. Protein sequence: CASSATGMNTEAFF.